These T cell receptor beta chains were read from a single sample in a study of early T cells in non-severe SARS-CoV-2 infection. Each CDR3 protein is one row after TCRdb ran MiXCR on the 5' RACE reads. The profile shows about 28,000 distinct CDR3 sequences, approximately 5.6% of them singletons. The sequencing sample was made of whole blood. Receptors were obtained from an adult who was a healthcare worker with PCR-confirmed SARS-CoV-2 infection or an uninfected control (not recorded which). CDR3s include the opening cysteine and the closing phenylalanine or tryptophan. A D gene is named only where the DNA matches it firmly. Expanded clones get a size class; other rows say once, few or many, or leave the size out.

clone_size,j_call,v_call,d_call,cdr3_length,cdr3_nt,cdr3_aa
-,TRBJ2-5,TRBV12-3/TRBV12-4,-,13,TGTGCCAGCAGTTTAGTCGAAGGGGGGACCCAGTACTTC,CASSLVEGGTQYF
medium-sized,TRBJ2-1,TRBV24-1,TRBD2,15,TGTGCCACCAGTGATTCTAGACTAGCGGGGAATGAGCAGTTCTTC,CATSDSRLAGNEQFF
-,TRBJ1-6,TRBV9,-,15,TGTGCCAGCAGCGAGACCCCGGGCCCAAATTCACCCCTCCACTTT,CASSETPGPNSPLHF
many,TRBJ1-3,TRBV20-1,TRBD1,14,TGCAGTGCCACAGGGGACGGATCTGGAAACACCATATATTTT,CSATGDGSGNTIYF
-,TRBJ1-1,TRBV6-1,-,14,TGTGCCAGCAATCAAGGGGCCAGTAAGTCTGAAGCTTTCTTT,CASNQGASKSEAFF
few,TRBJ2-7,TRBV4-2,-,15,TGTGCCAGCAGCCTAGAAGGTCAGGGGCCCCACGAGCAGTACTTC,CASSLEGQGPHEQYF
few,TRBJ2-5,TRBV9,-,13,TGTGCCAGCAGCTTAACAGGGTCAGAGACCCAGTACTTC,CASSLTGSETQYF
many,TRBJ2-3,TRBV20-1,TRBD2,14,TGCAGTGCTAGACTAGCGGAGATCACAGATACGCAGTATTTT,CSARLAEITDTQYF
few,TRBJ2-7,TRBV6-1,-,9,TGTGCCAGCGACTACGAGCAGTACTTC,CASDYEQYF
-,TRBJ2-3,TRBV11-2,-,13,TGTGCCAGCCTGGGACGTAGCACAGATACGCAGTATTTT,CASLGRSTDTQYF
-,TRBJ2-5,TRBV5-8,TRBD2,16,TGTGCCAGCAGCCGCGGGACTAGCGGGGCTACAGAGACCCAGTACTTC,CASSRGTSGATETQYF
few,TRBJ2-1,TRBV11-2,-,16,TGTGCCAGCAGCTTAGGAAGCCGCTCGGGGACCTTTGAGCAGTTCTTC,CASSLGSRSGTFEQFF
-,TRBJ1-2,TRBV18,-,16,TGTGCCAGCTCACTCGAAATCAGAACAGGGAGCTATGGCTACACCTTC,CASSLEIRTGSYGYTF
few,TRBJ2-2,TRBV15,-,15,TGTGCCACCAGCCCCCAGAGGGGGATCGCCGGGGAGCTGTTTTTT,CATSPQRGIAGELFF
many,TRBJ2-1,TRBV2,TRBD2,16,TGTGCCAGCAGAGGTTTGGCATGGGAGGGGTACAATGAGCAGTTCTTC,CASRGLAWEGYNEQFF
few,TRBJ2-2,TRBV7-2,TRBD1,15,TGTGCCAGCAGCCGGACAGGTGGGAACACCGGGGAGCTGTTTTTT,CASSRTGGNTGELFF
many,TRBJ1-5,TRBV2,TRBD1,17,TGTGCCAGCAGTTTCCCGGGACAGGGGTATAGCAATCAGCCCCAGCATTTT,CASSFPGQGYSNQPQHF
many,TRBJ2-1,TRBV4-2,-,15,TGTGCCAGCAGCCAAGCAAGGGGGGGGTACAATGAGCAGTTCTTC,CASSQARGGYNEQFF
many,TRBJ1-1,TRBV19,-,14,TGTGCCAGCCGGGGGGGGCGGATAGGCGATGAAGCTTTCTTT,CASRGGRIGDEAFF
few,TRBJ2-5,TRBV12-3/TRBV12-4,TRBD1,14,TGTGCCAGCAGCCCAGGGGGCTTGGAAGAGACCCAGTACTTC,CASSPGGLEETQYF
many,TRBJ2-3,TRBV7-8,TRBD2,17,TGTGCCAGCAGCTTTTCCACTAGCGGACCTAGCACAGATACGCAGTATTTT,CASSFSTSGPSTDTQYF
many,TRBJ1-4,TRBV9,-,14,TGTGCCAGCAGCGTGACGGCAACTAATGAAAAACTGTTTTTT,CASSVTATNEKLFF
many,TRBJ2-7,TRBV19,-,15,TGTGCCAGTAGTATGGGGGACGGAAGCTCCTACGAGCAGTACTTC,CASSMGDGSSYEQYF
many,TRBJ1-2,TRBV12-3/TRBV12-4,-,13,TGTGCCAGCAGTTTACGGGCAGGGGTTGGCTACACCTTC,CASSLRAGVGYTF
many,TRBJ1-1,TRBV11-2,TRBD1,15,TGTGCCAGCAGCACGGACAGGGTTTGGGGGACTGAAGCTTTCTTT,CASSTDRVWGTEAFF
many,TRBJ2-2,TRBV7-9,TRBD1,14,TGTGCCAGCAAGAGGACAGGGTTTACCGGGGAGCTGTTTTTT,CASKRTGFTGELFF
-,TRBJ1-1,TRBV6-6,-,16,TGTGCCAGCAGTTACTCGTACGGGGGGCTGAACACTGAAGCTTTCTTT,CASSYSYGGLNTEAFF
few,TRBJ1-6,TRBV7-2,-,14,TGTGCCAGCAGCTTATACAGGAATAATTCACCCCTCCACTTT,CASSLYRNNSPLHF
many,TRBJ1-1,TRBV12-3/TRBV12-4,-,12,TGTGCCAGCAGCCCCGGGGGCACTGAAGCTTTCTTT,CASSPGGTEAFF
-,TRBJ2-1,TRBV9,-,14,TGTGCCAGCAGCGGAGGTGCCTCCTACAATGAGCAGTTCTTC,CASSGGASYNEQFF
many,TRBJ2-1,TRBV6-2/TRBV6-3,-,13,TGTGCCAGCAGTTACTGGACTGACAATGAGCAGTTCTTC,CASSYWTDNEQFF
many,TRBJ2-1,TRBV6-2/TRBV6-3,TRBD2,14,TGTGCCAGCAGTTACCTAGCGGGGTACAATGAGCAGTTCTTC,CASSYLAGYNEQFF
many,TRBJ1-1,TRBV12-3/TRBV12-4,-,12,TGTGCCAGCAGTTTTCAGAGGGTGGAAGCTTTCTTT,CASSFQRVEAFF
many,TRBJ1-1,TRBV20-1,-,14,TGCAGTGCTAGAGAGACAAGCCAGGGCACTGAAGCTTTCTTT,CSARETSQGTEAFF
few,TRBJ2-5,TRBV20-1,TRBD2,15,TGCAGTGCTAAACCTCCTAGCGGGGGAGGAGAGACCCAGTACTTC,CSAKPPSGGGETQYF
few,TRBJ1-1,TRBV12-3/TRBV12-4,-,14,TGTGCCAGCAGACCCGATACAGGGAACACTGAAGCTTTCTTT,CASRPDTGNTEAFF
many,TRBJ1-1,TRBV11-3,-,15,TGTGCCAGCAGCTTAGGGGATCTCTGGAACACTGAAGCTTTCTTT,CASSLGDLWNTEAFF
many,TRBJ2-7,TRBV30,TRBD2,13,TGTGCCTGGAGTCCAAGGCGGGGGTACGAGCAGTACTTC,CAWSPRRGYEQYF
-,TRBJ2-1,TRBV20-1,TRBD2,16,TGCAGTGCTAGGCGGGCTAGCGGGAGCTCCTACAATGAGCAGTTCTTC,CSARRASGSSYNEQFF
few,TRBJ2-7,TRBV24-1,-,15,TGTGCCACCAGTGACCCAACAGCGGCCCCCTACGAGCAGTACTTC,CATSDPTAAPYEQYF
many,TRBJ2-2,TRBV20-1,-,14,TGCAGTGCTAGCCAAAGGGGGAACACCGGGGAGCTGTTTTTT,CSASQRGNTGELFF
many,TRBJ1-2,TRBV6-5,-,17,TGTGCCAGCAGTTACTCGGCTTGGCAGGGGCACCTCTATGGCTACACCTTC,CASSYSAWQGHLYGYTF